Sequencing of this T cell receptor beta chain was carried out in a study of response to subunit inactivated influenza vaccine (dated by TCRdb to about 2018). With regard to the full study: To follow how T cells responded to a trivalent subunit inactivated influenza vaccine, the researchers relied on deep quantitative profiling of the T cell receptor repertoire. The study at large found these results: The authors proposed that each seasonal influenza vaccination may bring in only a limited number of new T cells.

The library was made by RT-PCR. Sequencing instrument: Illumina HiSeq 2500. TCRdb itself trimmed the public reads at Q25 with fastp, ran MiXCR and retained productive beta chains. Rows are unified per CDR3 protein, each entry keeping the most common DNA and genes. The sample contains about 520,000 distinct CDR3 sequences, approximately 24% of them found a single time. The ten largest clones add up to less than 2.5% of the sample. Via the germline V gene (reference sequence), CDR1 is LNHDA and CDR2 SQIVND. V and J are truncated by 1 base and 3 bases respectively, leaving an intervening sequence of 7 bases. Its CDR3 holds 13 amino acids, cysteine through phenylalanine. The retained sequence is limited to the CDR3, 39 bases, with the frame set at the first base. To note about this clonotype: Its target antigen remains unknown. Qualities for individual bases were not recorded, and no much larger clone is one base off.

The receptor's source is a middle-aged man who received an inactivated influenza vaccine. Donor details come from another sample of the same person, matched by shared clones. The chain couples TRBV19 to TRBJ2-7, with no D gene named confidently. The sample here was CD4+ T cells sorted from PBMCs, taken roughly 5 days after vaccination. The DNA sequence follows: TGTGCCAGTAGTATAGTCGGCAACTACGAGCAGTACTTC. Its translation is CASSIVGNYEQYF.